The entry below gives a single T cell receptor (beta chain) sequence along with its context. Its antigen is still unknown. Base qualities are not at hand, and no much larger clone is one base apart. Reading from cysteine to phenylalanine, the CDR3 counts 13 amino acids. Only the CDR3 portion is preserved as DNA: 39 bases, with reading frame beginning at the first base. V lost 4 bases and J lost 4 bases; the stretch between them is 13 bases long. Via the germline V gene, CDR1 is SQVTM and CDR2 ANQGSEA. Library construction relied on the immunoSEQ multiplex PCR assay. RNA was extracted from all samples and reverse transcribed into cDNA as template for TCR sequencing. First-strand cDNA was synthesized using SuperScript III with a 2:1 mix of oligo-dT and random hexamers. A synthetic immune receptor repertoire was used to gauge amplification bias, and whatever bias remained was removed computationally. Per the source publication's procedure: Raw reads were preprocessed to remove errors, and CDR3 was defined according to IMGT conventions as the region from the conserved cysteine to phenylalanine. Clonality was computed as 1 minus the Shannon entropy, with the entropy normalized by log2 of the number of productive unique TCRs. Whether scalp clones were CD4 or CD8 was inferred by matching scalp TCRbeta sequences against CD4 and CD8 repertoires sorted from blood. Imported from immuneACCESS, the table was reduced by TCRdb to in-frame sequences with V and J called. These copies leave out some clones; in studies compared against another copy, an unresolved V gene accounts for under half, and the cause of the remainder is not known. V, J and clone size were drawn from that table, and D and trimming were deduced from the DNA. The sample data list 100,000 to 150,000 clones, and approximately 58% of these were observed just once. The top ten clonotypes cover under 5% of the sample.

This entry comes from a study of CD8+ T cells in alopecia areata listed by TCRdb under 2018. With respect to the entire study: The treated patients took part in an open-label pilot trial in which moderate-to-severe alopecia areata was treated with oral tofacitinib at 5 to 10 mg twice daily. Tofacitinib was administered for 6 to 18 months, and 6 months of follow-up off drug were then conducted to assess delayed response and recurrence. The study used high-throughput TCRbeta sequencing to examine T cell clonal expansion in alopecia areata, in both the C3H/HeJ mouse model and human patients. Scalp tissue and sorted CD4+ and CD8+ peripheral blood T cells from patchy and totalis/universalis alopecia areata patients and from healthy controls were covered by human TCRbeta sequencing. Biopsies were taken from tofacitinib-treated patients at baseline and at 4 and 24 weeks of treatment, and a later scalp biopsy was taken in several of the tofacitinib-treated patients. Scalp clonality was compared across normal scalp (n=4), patchy alopecia areata scalp (n=8), and alopecia totalis/universalis scalp (n=8). RNA was obtained with the PAXgene miRNA kit for fixed scalp, the miRNeasy kit for PBMCs, and the RNeasy kit for mouse skin. immunoSEQ multiplex PCR using 35 Vbeta forward primers and 13 Jbeta reverse primers was used to amplify TCRbeta CDR3 regions.

The sample's time point label is to be understood as: baseline before oral tofacitinib. Peripheral blood and lesional scalp punch biopsies were obtained from patients with alopecia areata. PBMCs were separated by density centrifugation and stained for CD3, CD4 and CD8, after which CD4+ and CD8+ T cells were sorted on a FACSAria. The study at large found these results: Lesional scalp, especially in alopecia totalis/universalis, showed higher clonality and more expanded CD8+ clones than normal scalp, suggesting antigenic drive. Compared with mice, TCR sequences shared between patients were less clear, possibly partly because of HLA diversity across the patient population. Unlike mouse skin, which is dominated by gammadelta T cells, normal human skin has resident alphabeta T cells that are also sequenced, and this complicates analysis of the scalp TCR repertoire.

This clonotype was obtained from a human donor with alopecia areata. This chain joins TRBV29-1 to TRBJ1-1; the best D guess is TRBD1, with 5 bases matching. This specimen consisted of CD4+ T cells sorted from blood, obtained at week 0. CDR3 loop: CSVVVRVRTEAFF. At the DNA level, the sequence is TGCAGCGTTGTGGTCAGGGTTCGCACTGAAGCTTTCTTT.